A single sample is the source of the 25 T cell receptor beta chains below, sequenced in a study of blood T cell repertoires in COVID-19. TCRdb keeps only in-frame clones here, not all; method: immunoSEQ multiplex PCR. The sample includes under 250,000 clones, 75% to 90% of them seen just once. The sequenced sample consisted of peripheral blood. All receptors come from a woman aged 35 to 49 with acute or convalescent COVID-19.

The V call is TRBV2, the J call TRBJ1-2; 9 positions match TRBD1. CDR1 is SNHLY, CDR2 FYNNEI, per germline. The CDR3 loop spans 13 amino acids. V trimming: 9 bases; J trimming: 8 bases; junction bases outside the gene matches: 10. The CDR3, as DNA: TGTGCCAGGGGGACAGGGTTTAGGGCCGGCTACACCTTC. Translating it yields CARGTGFRAGYTF. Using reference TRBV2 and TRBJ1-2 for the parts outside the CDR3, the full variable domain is EPEVTQTPSHQVTQMGQEVILRCVPISNHLYFYWYRQILGQKVEFLVSFYNNEISEKSEIFDDQFSVERPDGSNFTLKIRSTKLEDSAMYFCARGTGFRAGYTFGSGTRLTVV.

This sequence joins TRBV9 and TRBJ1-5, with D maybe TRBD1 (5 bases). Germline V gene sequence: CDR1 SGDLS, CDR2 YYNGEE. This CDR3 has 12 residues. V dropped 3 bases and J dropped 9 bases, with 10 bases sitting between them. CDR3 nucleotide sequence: TGTGCCAGCAGCGCCGACGGGGGGCCCCAGCATTTT. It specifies CASSADGGPQHF.

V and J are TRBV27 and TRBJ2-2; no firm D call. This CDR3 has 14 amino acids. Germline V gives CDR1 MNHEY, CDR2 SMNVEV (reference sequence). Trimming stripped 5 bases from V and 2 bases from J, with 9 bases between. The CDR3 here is CASSPALNTGELFF. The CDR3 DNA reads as TGTGCCAGCAGTCCTGCTCTAAACACCGGGGAGCTGTTTTTT.

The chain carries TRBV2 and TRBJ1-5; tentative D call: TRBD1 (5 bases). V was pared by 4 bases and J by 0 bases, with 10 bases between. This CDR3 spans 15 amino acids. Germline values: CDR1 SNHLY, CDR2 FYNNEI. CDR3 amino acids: CASSVEGVSNQPQHF. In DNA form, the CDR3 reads TGTGCCAGCAGTGTCGAAGGGGTTAGCAATCAGCCCCAGCATTTT.

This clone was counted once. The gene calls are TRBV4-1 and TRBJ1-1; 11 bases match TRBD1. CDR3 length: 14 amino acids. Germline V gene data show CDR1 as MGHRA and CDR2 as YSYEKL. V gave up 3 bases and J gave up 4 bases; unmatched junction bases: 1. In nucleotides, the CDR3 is TGCGCCAGCAGCCAGGACAGGGGGCCCACTGAAGCTTTCTTT. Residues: CASSQDRGPTEAFF.

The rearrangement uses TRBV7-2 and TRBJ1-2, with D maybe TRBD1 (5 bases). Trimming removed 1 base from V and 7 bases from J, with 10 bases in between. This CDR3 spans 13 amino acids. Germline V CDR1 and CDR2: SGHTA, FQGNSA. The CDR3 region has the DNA TGTGCCAGCAGCTTAGGGTCAAGGGGTGGCTACACCTTC. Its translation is CASSLGSRGGYTF. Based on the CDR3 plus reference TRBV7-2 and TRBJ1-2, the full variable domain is GAGVSQSPSNKVTEKGKDVELRCDPISGHTALYWYRQSLGQGLEFLIYFQGNSAPDKSGLPSDRFSAERTGGSVSTLTIQRTQQEDSAVYLCASSLGSRGGYTFGSGTRLTVV.

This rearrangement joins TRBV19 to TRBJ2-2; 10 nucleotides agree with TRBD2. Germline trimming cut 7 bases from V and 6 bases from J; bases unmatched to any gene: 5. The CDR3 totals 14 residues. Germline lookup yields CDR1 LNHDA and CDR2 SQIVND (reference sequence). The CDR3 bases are TGTGCCAGTATCTTGACTAGCGGGTCCGGGGAGCTGTTTTTT. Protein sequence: CASILTSGSGELFF.

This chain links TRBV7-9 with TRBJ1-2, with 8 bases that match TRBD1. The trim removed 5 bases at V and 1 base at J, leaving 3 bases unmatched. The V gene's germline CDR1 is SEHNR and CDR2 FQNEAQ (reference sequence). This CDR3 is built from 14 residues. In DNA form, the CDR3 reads TGTGCCAGCAGCAGACAGGGGAGTAACTATGGCTACACCTTC. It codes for CASSRQGSNYGYTF.

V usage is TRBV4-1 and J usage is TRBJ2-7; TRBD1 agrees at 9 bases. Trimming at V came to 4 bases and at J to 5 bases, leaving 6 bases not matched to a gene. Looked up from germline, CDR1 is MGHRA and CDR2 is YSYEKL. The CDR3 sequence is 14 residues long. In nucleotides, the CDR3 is TGCGCCAGCAGCCGTCCGGGACAGGGAAACGAGCAGTACGTC. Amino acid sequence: CASSRPGQGNEQYV.

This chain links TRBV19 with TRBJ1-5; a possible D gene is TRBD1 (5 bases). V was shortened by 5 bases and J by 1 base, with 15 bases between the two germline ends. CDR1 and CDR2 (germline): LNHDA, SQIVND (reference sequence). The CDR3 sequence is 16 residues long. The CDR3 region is CASSPPQGRSNQPQHF. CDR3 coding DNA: TGTGCCAGTAGTCCCCCGCAGGGAAGGAGCAATCAGCCCCAGCATTTT.

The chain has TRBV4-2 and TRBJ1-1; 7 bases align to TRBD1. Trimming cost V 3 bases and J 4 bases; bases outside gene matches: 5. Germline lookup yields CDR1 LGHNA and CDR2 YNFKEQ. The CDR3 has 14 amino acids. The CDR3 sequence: CASSHGTDGTEAFF. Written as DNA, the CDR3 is TGTGCCAGCAGCCACGGGACAGACGGCACTGAAGCTTTCTTT.

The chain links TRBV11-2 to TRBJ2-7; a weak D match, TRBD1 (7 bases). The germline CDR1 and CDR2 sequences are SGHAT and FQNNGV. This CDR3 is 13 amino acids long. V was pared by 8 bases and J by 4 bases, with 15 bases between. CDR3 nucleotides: TGTGCCAGCTGCCTGACAGGGAGGTACGAGCAGTACGTC. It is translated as CASCLTGRYEQYV.

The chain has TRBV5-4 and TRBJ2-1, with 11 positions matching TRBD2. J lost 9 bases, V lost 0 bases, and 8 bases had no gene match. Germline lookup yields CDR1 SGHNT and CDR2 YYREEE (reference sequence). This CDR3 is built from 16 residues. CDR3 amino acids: CASSLGLAGGLREQFF. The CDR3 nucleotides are TGTGCCAGCAGCTTGGGTCTAGCGGGGGGACTCCGTGAGCAGTTCTTC.

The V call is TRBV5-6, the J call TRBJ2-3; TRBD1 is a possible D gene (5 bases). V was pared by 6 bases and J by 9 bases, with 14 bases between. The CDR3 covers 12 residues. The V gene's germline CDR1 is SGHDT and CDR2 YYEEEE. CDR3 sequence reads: CASTRSQGTQYF. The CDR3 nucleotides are TGTGCCAGCACCCGCTCCCAGGGAACGCAGTATTTT.

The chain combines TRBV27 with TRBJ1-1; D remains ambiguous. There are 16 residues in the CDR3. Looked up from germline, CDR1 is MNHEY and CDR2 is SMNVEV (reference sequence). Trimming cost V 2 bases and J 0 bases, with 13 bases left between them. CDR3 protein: CASSLVKWPMNTEAFF. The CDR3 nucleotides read TGTGCCAGCAGTTTAGTGAAGTGGCCCATGAACACTGAAGCTTTCTTT.

The DNA for the CDR3 is TGTGCCAGCAGCTTATTTTCCAGGGACACTGAAGCTTTCTTT. It codes for CASSLFSRDTEAFF. The V call is TRBV7-8, the J call TRBJ1-1, with D perhaps matching TRBD1 (5 bases). The CDR3 has 14 residues. Germline CDR1 SGHVS, CDR2 FQNEAQ. The germline V and J ends were trimmed by 2 bases and 3 bases, with 10 bases remaining between them. Full variable domain (remainder filled in from reference TRBV7-8 and TRBJ1-1): GAGVSQSPRYKVAKRGQDVALRCDPISGHVSLFWYQQALGQGPEFLTYFQNEAQLDKSGLPSDRFFAERPEGSVSTLKIQRTQQEDSAVYLCASSLFSRDTEAFFGQGTRLTVV.

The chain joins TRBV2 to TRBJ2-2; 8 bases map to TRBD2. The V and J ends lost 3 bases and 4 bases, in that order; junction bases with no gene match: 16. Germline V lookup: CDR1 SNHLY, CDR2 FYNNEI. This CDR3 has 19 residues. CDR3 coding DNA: TGTGCCAGCAGTGACGCCGGGAGGGGCGGGGGGCTCGTCACCGGGGAGCTGTTTTTT. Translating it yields CASSDAGRGGGLVTGELFF.

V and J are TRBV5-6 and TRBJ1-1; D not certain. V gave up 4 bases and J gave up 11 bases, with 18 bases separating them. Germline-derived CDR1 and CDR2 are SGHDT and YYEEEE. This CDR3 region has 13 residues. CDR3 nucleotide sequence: TGTGCCAGCAGCCGCGGGCGGATCCCCGAGGCTTTCTTT. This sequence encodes CASSRGRIPEAFF. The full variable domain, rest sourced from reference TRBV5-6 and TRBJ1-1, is DAGVTQSPTHLIKTRGQQVTLRCSPKSGHDTVSWYQQALGQGPQFIFQYYEEEERQRGNFPDRFSGHQFPNYSSELNVNALLLGDSALYLCASSRGRIPEAFFGQGTRLTVV.

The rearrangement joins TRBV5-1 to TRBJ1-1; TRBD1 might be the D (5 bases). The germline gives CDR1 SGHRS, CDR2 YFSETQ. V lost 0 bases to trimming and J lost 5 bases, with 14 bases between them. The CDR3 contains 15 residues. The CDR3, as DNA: TGCGCCAGCAGCTTGGGGCGGAGCGGGGGAACTGAAGCTTTCTTT. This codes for CASSLGRSGGTEAFF.

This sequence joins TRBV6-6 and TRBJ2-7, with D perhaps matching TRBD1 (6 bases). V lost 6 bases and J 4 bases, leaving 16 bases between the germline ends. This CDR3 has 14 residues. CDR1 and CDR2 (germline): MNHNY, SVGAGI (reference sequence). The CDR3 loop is CASRSGPGAYEQYV. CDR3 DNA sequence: TGTGCCAGCAGATCGGGACCAGGGGCTTACGAGCAGTACGTC.

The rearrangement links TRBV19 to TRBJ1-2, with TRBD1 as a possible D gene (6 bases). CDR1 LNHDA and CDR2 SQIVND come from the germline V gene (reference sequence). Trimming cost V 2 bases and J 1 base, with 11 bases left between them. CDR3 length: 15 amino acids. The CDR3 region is CASSISQGYNYGYTF. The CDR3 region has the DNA TGTGCCAGTAGTATAAGTCAGGGGTATAACTATGGCTACACCTTC.

The CDR3 region is CASSVGGGYEQYV. In DNA, the CDR3 is TGTGCCAGCAGCGTGGGCGGGGGCTACGAGCAGTACGTC. The chain employs TRBV6-5 and TRBJ2-7; the match to TRBD2 covers 7 bases. The CDR3 extends over 13 amino acids. In germline, CDR1 is MNHEY, CDR2 SVGAGI. V lost 6 bases, J lost 3 bases, and 5 bases stayed unmatched.

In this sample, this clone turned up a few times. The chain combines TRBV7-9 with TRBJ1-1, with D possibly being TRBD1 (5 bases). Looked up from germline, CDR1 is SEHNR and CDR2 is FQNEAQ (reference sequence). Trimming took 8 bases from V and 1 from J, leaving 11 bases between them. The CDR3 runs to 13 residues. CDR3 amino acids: CASLGTQNTEAFF. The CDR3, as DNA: TGTGCCAGCTTGGGGACTCAGAACACTGAAGCTTTCTTT.

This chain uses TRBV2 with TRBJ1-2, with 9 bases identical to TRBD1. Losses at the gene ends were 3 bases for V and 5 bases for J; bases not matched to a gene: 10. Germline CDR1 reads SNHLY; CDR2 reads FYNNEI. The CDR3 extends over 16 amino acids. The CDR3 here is CASSDMRTGAHYGYTF. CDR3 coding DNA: TGTGCCAGCAGTGACATGAGGACAGGGGCCCATTATGGCTACACCTTC.

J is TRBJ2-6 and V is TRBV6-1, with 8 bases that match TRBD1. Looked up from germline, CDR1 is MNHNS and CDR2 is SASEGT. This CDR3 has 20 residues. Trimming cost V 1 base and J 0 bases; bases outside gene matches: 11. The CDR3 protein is CASSEGGLGTGDSGANVLTF. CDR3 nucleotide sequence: TGTGCCAGCAGTGAAGGAGGTTTGGGGACAGGCGACTCTGGGGCCAACGTCCTGACTTTC.